This T cell receptor beta chain was identified in a study of shared clonotypes between healthy human individuals. From CD4+ cells came CD45RA+ naive and CD45RA-negative memory subsets. Method: immunoSEQ multiplex PCR; TCRdb's copy keeps in-frame clones and lacks some. The sample holds approximately 980,000 clones, around 80% seen once. CDR3 length equals 13 residues. The V gene's germline CDR1 is LGHNA and CDR2 YSLEER. V was shortened by 0 bases and J by 4 bases, with 4 bases between the two germline ends. Turning to this clone: Additional DNA sequences in this sample encode the identical CDR3.

The sequencing input was memory CD4+ T cells sorted from blood. Subset of the sample: CD45RA-negative fraction. The TCR comes from a young man in good health. V usage is TRBV4-3 and J usage is TRBJ1-5; D is uncertain. The CDR3 here is CASSQDGNQPQHF. The CDR3 region has the DNA TGCGCCAGCAGCCAAGATGGGAATCAGCCCCAGCATTTT.